A single sample is the source of the 8 T cell receptor beta chains below, sequenced in a study of T cell repertoires in cytomegalovirus infection. Their cognate antigens are unknown. Using its own MiXCR run on the reads, TCRdb lists one record per CDR3 protein. Of around 100,000 distinct CDR3 sequences listed, about 40% are singletons. The sequencing used CD8+ T cells from cultured PBMCs, collected from culture after CMV antigen stimulation. All receptors derive from a human donor in good health (CMV status not recorded). Some clones in this sample may be carry-over from other donors' samples.

This clonotype appeared a few times. This chain links TRBV12-3 or TRBV12-4 with TRBJ2-3; no clear D gene. CDR3 length equals 13 residues. Trimming took off 5 bases at V and 4 bases at J, with 10 bases between the two ends. The CDR3 protein is CASSPPAADTQYF. In nucleotides, the CDR3 is TGTGCCAGCAGTCCGCCGGCCGCAGATACGCAGTATTTT.

This chain uses TRBV7-6 with TRBJ2-7, with 7 positions matching TRBD1. The germline CDR1 and CDR2 sequences are SGHVS and FNYEAQ. The CDR3 is 14 amino acids. After removal of 5 bases from V and 6 bases from J, the junction contained 10 bases not matched to a gene. CDR3 sequence (DNA): TGTGCCAGCAGCCACCATGGACAGGACGCCGAGCAGTACTTC. Translated: CASSHHGQDAEQYF.

V is TRBV9 and J is TRBJ1-1; no definite D call. The germline V gene has CDR1 SGDLS and CDR2 YYNGEE. Between the trimmed V and J ends, which lost 0 bases and 3 bases, there was a span of 6 bases. The length of the CDR3 is 13 residues. The CDR3 spells CASSVGSDTEAFF. The DNA for the CDR3 is TGTGCCAGCAGCGTAGGCTCGGACACTGAAGCTTTCTTT.

This clonotype was recorded a few times. This sequence joins TRBV12-3 or TRBV12-4 and TRBJ1-5; D is ambiguous. V lost 5 bases and J 7 bases, leaving 15 bases between the germline ends. This CDR3 is built from 14 residues. The CDR3 region has the DNA TGTGCCAGCAGTCCCACCCGCAGTGCGCAGCCCCAGCATTTT. Its protein is CASSPTRSAQPQHF.

This clonotype was seen a few times. The chain uses TRBV2 and TRBJ1-1; tentative D call: TRBD1 (6 bases). Per the germline V gene, CDR1 is SNHLY and CDR2 is FYNNEI. V shed 6 bases and J shed 5 bases, with 10 bases lying between them. The CDR3 length is 12 residues. The CDR3 region is CASSPGQTEAFF. CDR3 DNA: TGTGCCAGCAGCCCCGGACAGACTGAAGCTTTCTTT.

V gene TRBV11-2 combines with J gene TRBJ1-1; 7 positions match TRBD1. V gave up 4 bases and J gave up 4 bases; unmatched junction bases: 3. The CDR3 is 13 amino acids. The V gene's germline CDR1 is SGHAT and CDR2 FQNNGV. The CDR3, as DNA: TGTGCCAGCAGCTCGACAGGGAGCACTGAAGCTTTCTTT. Its protein is CASSSTGSTEAFF.

The chain recombines TRBV7-9 with TRBJ2-3; D tentatively fits TRBD1 or TRBD2 (6 bases each). This CDR3 region has 14 residues. Trimming took off 6 bases at V and 2 bases at J, with 12 bases between the two ends. Per the germline V gene, CDR1 is SEHNR and CDR2 is FQNEAQ (reference sequence). This chain's CDR3 is CASRIGGSTDTQYF. In DNA, the CDR3 is TGTGCCAGCAGAATAGGGGGGTCCACAGATACGCAGTATTTT.

V is TRBV4-2 and J is TRBJ1-1, with a tentative D call TRBD1 (6 bases). The germline gives CDR1 LGHNA, CDR2 YNFKEQ. Trimming cost V 0 bases and J 2 bases, with 13 bases left between them. The CDR3 length is 16 residues. CDR3 amino acids: CASSQDEGGPNTEAFF. Written as DNA, the CDR3 is TGTGCCAGCAGCCAAGATGAGGGGGGGCCTAACACTGAAGCTTTCTTT.